The present entry profiles one TCR beta chain with its context. Germline CDR1 MDHEN, CDR2 SYDVKM. The CDR3 has 15 amino acids. V dropped 6 bases and J dropped 5; count of bases not matched to a gene: 9. This entry is derived from a study of identical twins. TCRdb redid the calling of the 5' RACE reads with MiXCR, one entry per CDR3 protein. The sample yields about 530,000 distinct CDR3 sequences, around 20% seen once. Another study also made use of these data, one on yellow fever vaccine responses in identical twins.

The receptor was isolated from a woman between 18 and 30 years old in good health. The sequenced material came from CD4+ T cells sorted from blood. The chain recombines TRBV28 with TRBJ2-2; TRBD1 aligns across 7 bases. The CDR3 region is CASRTTGARTGELFF. For the CDR3, the DNA is TGTGCCAGCAGAACAACAGGGGCGAGGACCGGGGAGCTGTTTTTT.